These 16 T cell receptor beta chains were sequenced from one sample in a study of early T cells in non-severe SARS-CoV-2 infection. TCRdb passed the 5' RACE reads through MiXCR, listing each CDR3 protein once. Of about 71,000 distinct CDR3 sequences in the sample, roughly 13% were seen once. The sample comprised whole blood. The origin of the receptors is an adult who was a healthcare worker with PCR-confirmed SARS-CoV-2 infection or an uninfected control (not recorded which).

This clonotype has only a few counts. The chain employs TRBV5-1 and TRBJ1-2; D not certain. The CDR3 has 14 amino acids. V was trimmed by 4 bases and J by 1 base, leaving 11 bases between them. Germline loops: CDR1 SGHRS, CDR2 YFSETQ. The CDR3 region is CASSPQPGNYGYTF. In DNA, the CDR3 is TGCGCCAGCAGCCCCCAACCGGGTAACTATGGCTACACCTTC.

This clonotype was counted only a few times. This chain connects TRBV7-9 to TRBJ1-2, with D unclear. In germline, CDR1 is SEHNR, CDR2 FQNEAQ (reference sequence). The CDR3 consists of 16 residues. V lost 3 bases and J 1 base, leaving 15 bases between the germline ends. In nucleotides, the CDR3 is TGTGCCAGCAGCTTTGAGGCGAGACACCTTAACTATGGCTACACCTTC. Amino acid sequence: CASSFEARHLNYGYTF.

This clonotype was picked up many times. This chain joins TRBV28 and TRBJ2-4; 8 positions agree with TRBD1. The CDR3 extends over 14 amino acids. V was clipped by 3 bases and J by 9 bases; unmatched bases: 7. Germline V gene data show CDR1 as MDHEN and CDR2 as SYDVKM. The DNA for the CDR3 is TGTGCCAGCAGTTTGGAATTGACAGGGGTCATTCAGTACTTC. This translates into CASSLELTGVIQYF.

This clonotype was counted a few times. The CDR3 DNA reads TGCGCCAGCAGCCAACCGCGGATAGCGGGGGGGCTAGATGCAGATACGCAGTATTTT. The encoded protein is CASSQPRIAGGLDADTQYF. The chain carries TRBV4-1 and TRBJ2-3; 11 bases are a match to TRBD2. The germline V gene encodes CDR1 MGHRA and CDR2 YSYEKL. This CDR3 is 19 amino acids long. Unmatched junction bases numbered 14, after V lost 2 bases and J lost 4 bases.

This clonotype was counted a few times. This chain joins TRBV11-2 and TRBJ1-4; unclear D gene. CDR1 SGHAT and CDR2 FQNNGV come from the germline V gene. This CDR3 comprises 14 residues. Trimming removed 5 bases from V and 8 bases from J, with 15 bases in between. The CDR3 sequence: CASSPRAAEEKLFF. CDR3 nucleotides: TGTGCCAGCAGCCCCCGGGCCGCTGAGGAAAAACTGTTTTTT.

The rearrangement uses TRBV5-1 and TRBJ1-1, with D unresolved. Germline V gene data show CDR1 as SGHRS and CDR2 as YFSETQ. The V end lost 1 base, the J end lost 5 bases, and 9 bases lay between the germline ends. The CDR3 loop spans 13 amino acids. The CDR3 DNA sequence: TGCGCCAGCAGCTTGACGGAGGAAACTGAAGCTTTCTTT. This codes for CASSLTEETEAFF.

This clonotype was seen only a few times. The chain is built from TRBV20-1 and TRBJ2-7, with D perhaps TRBD1 (6 bases). The germline gives CDR1 DFQATT, CDR2 SNEGSKA (reference sequence). This CDR3 contains 12 residues. This chain's CDR3 is CSGEGTFDEQYF. CDR3 coding DNA: TGCAGCGGGGAAGGGACATTCGACGAGCAGTACTTC.

This clonotype was detected only a few times. The genes are TRBV5-5 and TRBJ2-1; D may be TRBD1 (5 bases). V was shortened by 3 bases and J by 5 bases, with 9 bases between the two germline ends. CDR1 and CDR2 from the germline V gene are SGHKS and YYEKEE (reference sequence). The CDR3 totals 13 residues. CDR3 protein: CASSSGHDNEQFF. Here the CDR3 DNA reads TGTGCCAGCAGCTCAGGACACGACAATGAGCAGTTCTTC.

The V gene is TRBV19, the J gene TRBJ1-1, with 9 bases lining up with TRBD1. The CDR3 consists of 13 residues. V dropped 7 bases and J dropped 0; count of bases not matched to a gene: 0. Germline values: CDR1 LNHDA, CDR2 SQIVND (reference sequence). The CDR3, as DNA: TGTGCCAGTAACAGGGGGCTGAACACTGAAGCTTTCTTT. Residues: CASNRGLNTEAFF.

The table lists this clonotype with a few counts. CDR3 coding DNA: TGTGCCAGCAGTGATGCGGAGACAGGAGACTACAATGAGCAGTTCTTC. As protein: CASSDAETGDYNEQFF. The genes are TRBV6-4 and TRBJ2-1, with D maybe TRBD1 (6 bases). The CDR3 contains 16 residues. V shed 3 bases and J shed 3 bases, with 15 bases lying between them. Germline V gene lookup returns CDR1 MRHNA and CDR2 SNTAGT.

This rearrangement joins TRBV29-1 to TRBJ2-3; D tentatively reads TRBD1 or TRBD2 (5 bases each). There are 14 residues in the CDR3. Trimming stripped 3 bases from V and 1 base from J, with 11 bases between. Per germline, CDR1 SQVTM and CDR2 ANQGSEA. CDR3 nucleotides: TGCAGCGTTGACGTTATGGGGGGCACAGATACGCAGTATTTT. This sequence encodes CSVDVMGGTDTQYF.

The V gene is TRBV7-9, the J gene TRBJ2-3; no clear D gene. The CDR3 is made up of 15 amino acids. With 6 bases removed from V and 0 bases from J, the gap between germline ends came to 13 bases. Per the germline V gene, CDR1 is SEHNR and CDR2 is FQNEAQ (reference sequence). Here the CDR3 reads CASSSTASSTDTQYF. CDR3 nucleotide sequence: TGTGCCAGCAGTTCGACTGCCTCTAGCACAGATACGCAGTATTTT.

The chain employs TRBV4-2 and TRBJ2-7; TRBD1 matches at 7 bases. This CDR3 spans 16 amino acids. Losses at the gene ends were 1 base for V and 0 bases for J; bases not matched to a gene: 6. Germline CDR1 reads LGHNA; CDR2 reads YNFKEQ. CDR3 region: CASSQGTGTTSYEQYF. The CDR3, as DNA: TGTGCCAGCAGCCAAGGGACAGGCACCACCTCCTACGAGCAGTACTTC.

The chain couples TRBV18 to TRBJ2-1; D might be TRBD1 (6 bases). The length of the CDR3 is 17 residues. The V gene's germline CDR1 is KGHSH and CDR2 LQKENI. V was trimmed by 3 bases and J by 0 bases, leaving 15 bases between them. The CDR3 sequence: CASSPNQPRGSYNEQFF. The CDR3 nucleotides are TGTGCCAGCTCACCTAATCAGCCCAGGGGCTCCTACAATGAGCAGTTCTTC.

This clonotype occurred many times. The chain recombines TRBV30 with TRBJ2-7; tentatively, D is TRBD1 (5 bases). Germline assignment: CDR1 GTSNPN and CDR2 SVGIG (reference sequence). Trimming took off 4 bases at V and 7 bases at J, with 11 bases between the two ends. The CDR3 sequence is 11 residues long. CDR3 in amino acids: CAWTGKGEQYF. As DNA, the CDR3 is TGTGCCTGGACAGGGAAGGGAGAGCAGTACTTC.

The chain has TRBV27 and TRBJ1-2; 8 nucleotides match TRBD1. The CDR3 consists of 13 residues. V lost 4 bases and J lost 4; bases outside the gene matches: 2. CDR1 MNHEY and CDR2 SMNVEV come from the germline V gene (reference sequence). In DNA form, the CDR3 reads TGTGCCAGCAGTTCTACAGGGGGCTATGGCTACACCTTC. This encodes CASSSTGGYGYTF.